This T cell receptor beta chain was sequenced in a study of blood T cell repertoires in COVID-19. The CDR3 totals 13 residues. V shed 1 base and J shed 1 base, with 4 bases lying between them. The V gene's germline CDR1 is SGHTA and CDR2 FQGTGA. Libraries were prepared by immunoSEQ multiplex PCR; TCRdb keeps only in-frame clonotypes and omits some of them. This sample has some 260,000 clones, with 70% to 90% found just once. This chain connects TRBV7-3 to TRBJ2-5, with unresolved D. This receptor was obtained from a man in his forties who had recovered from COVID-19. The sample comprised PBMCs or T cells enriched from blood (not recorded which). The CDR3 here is CASSLNSQETQYF. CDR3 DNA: TGTGCCAGCAGCTTAAACAGCCAAGAGACCCAGTACTTC.